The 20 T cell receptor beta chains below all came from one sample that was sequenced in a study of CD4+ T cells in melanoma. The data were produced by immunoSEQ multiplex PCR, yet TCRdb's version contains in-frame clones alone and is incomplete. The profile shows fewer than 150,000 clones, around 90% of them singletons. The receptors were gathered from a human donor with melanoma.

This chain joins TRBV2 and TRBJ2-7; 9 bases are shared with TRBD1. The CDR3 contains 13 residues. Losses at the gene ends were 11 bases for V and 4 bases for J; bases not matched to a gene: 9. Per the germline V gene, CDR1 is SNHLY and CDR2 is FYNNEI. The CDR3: CAGSQGARYEQYF. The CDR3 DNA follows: TGTGCCGGCTCACAGGGGGCTCGTTACGAGCAGTACTTC.

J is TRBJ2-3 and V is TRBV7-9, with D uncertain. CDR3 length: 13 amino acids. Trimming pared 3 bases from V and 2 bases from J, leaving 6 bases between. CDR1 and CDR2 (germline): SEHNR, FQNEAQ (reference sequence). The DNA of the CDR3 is TGTGCCAGCAGCTTGGGCTTCACAGATACGCAGTATTTT. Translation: CASSLGFTDTQYF.

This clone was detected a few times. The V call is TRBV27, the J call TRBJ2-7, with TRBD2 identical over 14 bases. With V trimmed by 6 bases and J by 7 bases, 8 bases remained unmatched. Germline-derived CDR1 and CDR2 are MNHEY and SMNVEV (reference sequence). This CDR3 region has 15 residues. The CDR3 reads CASSPGLAGVGEQYF. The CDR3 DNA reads TGTGCCAGCAGCCCGGGACTAGCGGGGGTGGGGGAGCAGTACTTC.

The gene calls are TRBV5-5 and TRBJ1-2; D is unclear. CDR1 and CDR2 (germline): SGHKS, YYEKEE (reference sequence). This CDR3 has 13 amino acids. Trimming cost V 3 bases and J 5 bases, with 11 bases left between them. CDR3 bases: TGTGCCAGCAGCTCCCCGCTTGAATATGGCTACACCTTC. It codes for CASSSPLEYGYTF.

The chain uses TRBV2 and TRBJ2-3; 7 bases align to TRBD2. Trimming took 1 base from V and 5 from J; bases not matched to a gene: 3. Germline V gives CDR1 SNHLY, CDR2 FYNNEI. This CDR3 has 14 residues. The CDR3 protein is CASSEGGGGDTQYF. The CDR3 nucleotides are TGTGCCAGCAGTGAAGGCGGGGGAGGAGATACGCAGTATTTT.

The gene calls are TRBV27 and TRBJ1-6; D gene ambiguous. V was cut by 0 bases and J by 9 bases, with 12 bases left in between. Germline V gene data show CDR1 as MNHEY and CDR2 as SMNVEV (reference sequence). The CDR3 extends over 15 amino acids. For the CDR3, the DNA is TGTGCCAGCAGTTTATCCCCCCCATCTAGTTCACCCCTCCACTTT. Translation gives CASSLSPPSSSPLHF.

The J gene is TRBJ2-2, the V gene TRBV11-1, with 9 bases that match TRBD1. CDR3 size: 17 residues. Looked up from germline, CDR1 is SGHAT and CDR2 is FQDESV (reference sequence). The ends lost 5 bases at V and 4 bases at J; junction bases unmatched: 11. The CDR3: CASSPPGQGVSTGELFF. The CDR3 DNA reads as TGTGCCAGCAGCCCGCCGGGACAGGGCGTTTCCACCGGGGAGCTGTTTTTT.

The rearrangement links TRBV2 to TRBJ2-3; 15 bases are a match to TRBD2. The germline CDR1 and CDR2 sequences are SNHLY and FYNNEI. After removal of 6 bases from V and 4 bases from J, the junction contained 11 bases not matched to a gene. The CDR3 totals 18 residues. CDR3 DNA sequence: TGTGCCAGCAGCGGGGGACTAGCGGGGGGCCAGATAGCAGATACGCAGTATTTT. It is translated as CASSGGLAGGQIADTQYF. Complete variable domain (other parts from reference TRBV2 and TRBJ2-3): EPEVTQTPSHQVTQMGQEVILRCVPISNHLYFYWYRQILGQKVEFLVSFYNNEISEKSEIFDDQFSVERPDGSNFTLKIRSTKLEDSAMYFCASSGGLAGGQIADTQYFGPGTRLTVL.

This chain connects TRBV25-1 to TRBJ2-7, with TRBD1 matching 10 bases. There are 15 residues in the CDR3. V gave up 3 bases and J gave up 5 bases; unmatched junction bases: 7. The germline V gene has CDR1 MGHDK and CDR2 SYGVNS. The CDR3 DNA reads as TGTGCCAGCAGTGACTCGGGACAGGGGAGCAACGAGCAGTACTTC. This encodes CASSDSGQGSNEQYF.

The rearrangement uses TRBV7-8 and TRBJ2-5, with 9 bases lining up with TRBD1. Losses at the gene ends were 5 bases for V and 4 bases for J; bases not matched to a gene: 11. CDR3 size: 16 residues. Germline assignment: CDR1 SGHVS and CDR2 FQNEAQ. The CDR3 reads CASSQRRQGVGETQYF. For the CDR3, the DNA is TGTGCCAGCAGCCAGCGGCGACAGGGGGTTGGAGAGACCCAGTACTTC. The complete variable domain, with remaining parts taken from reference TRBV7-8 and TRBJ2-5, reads GAGVSQSPRYKVAKRGQDVALRCDPISGHVSLFWYQQALGQGPEFLTYFQNEAQLDKSGLPSDRFFAERPEGSVSTLKIQRTQQEDSAVYLCASSQRRQGVGETQYFGPGTRLLVL.

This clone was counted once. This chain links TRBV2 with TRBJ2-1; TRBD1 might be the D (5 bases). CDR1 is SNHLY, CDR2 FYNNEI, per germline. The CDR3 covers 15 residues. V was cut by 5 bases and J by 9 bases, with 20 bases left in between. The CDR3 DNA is TGTGCCAGCAGTATGGTGGGGCCTGACCTGGGTGAGCAGTTCTTC. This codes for CASSMVGPDLGEQFF.

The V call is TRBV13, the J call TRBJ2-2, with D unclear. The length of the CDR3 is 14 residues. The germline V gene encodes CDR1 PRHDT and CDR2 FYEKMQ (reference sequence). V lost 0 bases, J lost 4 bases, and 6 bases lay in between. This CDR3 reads CASSLGDLTGELFF. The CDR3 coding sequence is TGTGCCAGCAGCTTAGGGGACCTCACCGGGGAGCTGTTTTTT.

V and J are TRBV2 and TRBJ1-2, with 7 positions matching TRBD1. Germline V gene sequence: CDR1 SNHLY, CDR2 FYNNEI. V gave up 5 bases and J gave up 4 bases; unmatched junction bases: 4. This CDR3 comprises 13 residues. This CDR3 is CASSTGEFYGYTF. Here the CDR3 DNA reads TGTGCCAGCAGTACAGGGGAATTCTATGGCTACACCTTC. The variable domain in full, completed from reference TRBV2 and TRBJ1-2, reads EPEVTQTPSHQVTQMGQEVILRCVPISNHLYFYWYRQILGQKVEFLVSFYNNEISEKSEIFDDQFSVERPDGSNFTLKIRSTKLEDSAMYFCASSTGEFYGYTFGSGTRLTVV.

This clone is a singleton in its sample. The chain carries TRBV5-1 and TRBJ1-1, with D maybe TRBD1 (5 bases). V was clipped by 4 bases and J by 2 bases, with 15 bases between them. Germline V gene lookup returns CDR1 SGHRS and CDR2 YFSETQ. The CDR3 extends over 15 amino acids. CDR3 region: CASSREGGTNTEAFF. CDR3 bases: TGCGCCAGCAGCCGCGAGGGAGGGACCAACACTGAAGCTTTCTTT. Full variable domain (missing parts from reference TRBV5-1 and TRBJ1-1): KAGVTQTPRYLIKTRGQQVTLSCSPISGHRSVSWYQQTPGQGLQFLFEYFSETQRNKGNFPGRFSGRQFSNSRSEMNVSTLELGDSALYLCASSREGGTNTEAFFGQGTRLTVV.

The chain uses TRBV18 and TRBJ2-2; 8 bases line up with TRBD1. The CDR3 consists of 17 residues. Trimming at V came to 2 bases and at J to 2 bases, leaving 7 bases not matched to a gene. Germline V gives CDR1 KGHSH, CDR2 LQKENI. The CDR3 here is CASSPLSGTGNTGELFF. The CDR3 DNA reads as TGTGCCAGCTCACCATTGTCCGGGACAGGCAACACCGGGGAGCTGTTTTTT.

The CDR3 DNA follows: TGTGCCACCGGCGGGATGGGCAATCAGCCCCAGCATTTT. Translation: CATGGMGNQPQHF. The chain joins TRBV30 to TRBJ1-5; D is ambiguous. With 8 bases removed from V and 2 bases from J, the gap between germline ends came to 13 bases. The CDR3 loop spans 13 amino acids. Looked up from germline, CDR1 is GTSNPN and CDR2 is SVGIG (reference sequence). Full variable domain (remainder filled in from reference TRBV30 and TRBJ1-5): SQTIHQWPATLVQPVGSPLSLECTVEGTSNPNLYWYRQAAGRGLQLLFYSVGIGQISSEVPQNLSASRPQDRQFILSSKKLLLSDSGFYLCATGGMGNQPQHFGDGTRLSIL.

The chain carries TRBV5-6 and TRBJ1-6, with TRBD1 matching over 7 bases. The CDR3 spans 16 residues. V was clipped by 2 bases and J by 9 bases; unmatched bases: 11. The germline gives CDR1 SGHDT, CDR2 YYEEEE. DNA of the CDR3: TGTGCCAGCAGCTTAAGACAGGGTCCCTTTGGTTCACCCCTCCACTTT. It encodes CASSLRQGPFGSPLHF.

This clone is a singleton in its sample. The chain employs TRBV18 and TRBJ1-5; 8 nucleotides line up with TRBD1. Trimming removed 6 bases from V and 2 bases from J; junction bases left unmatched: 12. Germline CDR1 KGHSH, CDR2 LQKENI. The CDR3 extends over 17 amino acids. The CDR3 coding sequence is TGTGCCAGCTCGCGTGGGACAGGCACCTCAGGCAATCAGCCCCAGCATTTT. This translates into CASSRGTGTSGNQPQHF.

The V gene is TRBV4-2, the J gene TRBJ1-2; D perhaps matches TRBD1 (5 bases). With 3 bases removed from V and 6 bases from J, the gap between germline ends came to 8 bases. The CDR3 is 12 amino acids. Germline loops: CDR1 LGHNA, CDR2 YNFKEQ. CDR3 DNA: TGTGCCAGCAGCCAGGGGCGGGATGGCTACACCTTC. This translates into CASSQGRDGYTF.

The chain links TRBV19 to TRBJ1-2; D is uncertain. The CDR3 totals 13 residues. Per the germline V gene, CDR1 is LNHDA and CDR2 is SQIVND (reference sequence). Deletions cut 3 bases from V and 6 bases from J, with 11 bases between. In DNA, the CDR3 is TGTGCCAGTAGTATCGAGGCGGCGAATGGCTACACCTTC. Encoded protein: CASSIEAANGYTF.